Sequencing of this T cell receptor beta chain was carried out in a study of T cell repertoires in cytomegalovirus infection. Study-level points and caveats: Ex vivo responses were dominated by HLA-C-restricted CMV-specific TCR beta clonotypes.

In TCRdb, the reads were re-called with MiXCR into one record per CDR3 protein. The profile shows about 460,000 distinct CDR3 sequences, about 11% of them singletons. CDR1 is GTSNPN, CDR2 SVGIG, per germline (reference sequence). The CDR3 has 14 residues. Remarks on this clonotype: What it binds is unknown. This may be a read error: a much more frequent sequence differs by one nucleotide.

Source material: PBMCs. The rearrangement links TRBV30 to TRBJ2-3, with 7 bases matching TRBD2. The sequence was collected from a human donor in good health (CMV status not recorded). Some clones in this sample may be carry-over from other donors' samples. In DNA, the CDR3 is TGTTCCTGGAATAATGGCGGGGGTGGGAATACGCAGTATTTT. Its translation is CSWNNGGGGNTQYF.